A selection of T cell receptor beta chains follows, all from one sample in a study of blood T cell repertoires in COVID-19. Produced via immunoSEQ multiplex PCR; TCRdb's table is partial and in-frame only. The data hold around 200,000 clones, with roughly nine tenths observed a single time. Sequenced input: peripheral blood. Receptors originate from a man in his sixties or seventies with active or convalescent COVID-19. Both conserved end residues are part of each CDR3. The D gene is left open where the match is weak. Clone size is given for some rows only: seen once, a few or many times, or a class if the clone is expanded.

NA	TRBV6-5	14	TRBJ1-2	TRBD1	TGTGCCAGCAGGAAGACAGGGGGCACGGGTGGCTACACCTTC	CASRKTGGTGGYTF
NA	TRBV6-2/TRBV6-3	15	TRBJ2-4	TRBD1	TGTGCCAGCAGTTACCGGGACAGTGGCAAAAACATTCAGTACTTC	CASSYRDSGKNIQYF
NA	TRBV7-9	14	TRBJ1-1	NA	TGTGCCAGCAGCTTAGCATTGGGGGCCACTGAAGCTTTCTTT	CASSLALGATEAFF
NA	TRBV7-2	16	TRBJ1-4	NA	TGTGCCAGCAGCTTAGCCACAGCCCCGGACTATGAAAAACTGTTTTTT	CASSLATAPDYEKLFF
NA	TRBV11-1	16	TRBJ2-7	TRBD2	TGTGCCAGCAGCGGTGGTCGGCGGGAGAGGTCCTACGAGCAGTACTTC	CASSGGRRERSYEQYF
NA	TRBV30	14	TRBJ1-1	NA	TGTGCCTGGAGTGTTGGGGGGGCAGGAACTGAAGCTTTCTTT	CAWSVGGAGTEAFF
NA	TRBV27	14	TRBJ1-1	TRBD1	TGTGCCAGCAGGCGCACGGACAGGGATACTGAAGCTTTCTTT	CASRRTDRDTEAFF
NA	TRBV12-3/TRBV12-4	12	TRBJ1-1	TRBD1	TGTGCCAGCGACAGGGCGAACACTGAAGCTTTCTTT	CASDRANTEAFF
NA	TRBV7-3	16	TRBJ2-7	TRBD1	TGTGCCAGCAGCTTAGTTTCCGGGACAGGGTCCTACGAGCAGTACTTC	CASSLVSGTGSYEQYF
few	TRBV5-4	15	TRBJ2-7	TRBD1	TGTGCCAGCAGCACCGACAGGGGTAGGTGGTACGAGCAGTACTTC	CASSTDRGRWYEQYF
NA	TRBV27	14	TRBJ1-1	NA	TGTGCCAGCAGAAGGAGCGGCGGGGGCGGAGAAGCTTTCTTT	CASRRSGGGGEAFF
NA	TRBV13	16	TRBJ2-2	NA	TGTGCCAGCAGCTTACGGGCAGGGACGAACACCGGGGAGCTGTTTTTT	CASSLRAGTNTGELFF
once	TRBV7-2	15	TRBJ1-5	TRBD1	TGTGCCAGCAGTTTCGACAGGGTTGGTAATCAGCCCCAGCATTTT	CASSFDRVGNQPQHF
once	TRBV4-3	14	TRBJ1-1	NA	TGCGCCAGCAGCCAAGCGGGCGAGGGCACTGAAGCTTTCTTT	CASSQAGEGTEAFF
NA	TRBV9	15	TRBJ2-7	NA	TGTGCCAGCAGCCCCCGGGACACAAGCTCCTACGAGCAGTACTTC	CASSPRDTSSYEQYF
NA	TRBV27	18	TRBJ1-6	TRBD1	TGTGCCAGCAGTTTTTCCTCGACAGGGGCGATCTATAATTCACCCCTCCACTTT	CASSFSSTGAIYNSPLHF
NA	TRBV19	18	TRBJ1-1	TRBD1	TGTGCCAGTAGTATAGATCGGGGGACAGGGAGGTCGAACACTGAAGCTTTCTTT	CASSIDRGTGRSNTEAFF
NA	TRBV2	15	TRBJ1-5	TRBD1	TGTGCCAGCAGGGTACAGGGGACCCACAATCAGCCCCAGCATTTT	CASRVQGTHNQPQHF
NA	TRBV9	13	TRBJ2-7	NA	TGTGCCAGCAGCATCCGCCCTTCGGGGGAGCAGTACTTC	CASSIRPSGEQYF
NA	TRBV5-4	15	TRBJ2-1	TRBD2	TGTGCCAGCAGCCGGGGACTAGCGGGGTACAATGAGCAGTTCTTC	CASSRGLAGYNEQFF
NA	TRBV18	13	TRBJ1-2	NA	TGTGCCAGCTCACCGAGAGGTATTGAGGGCTACACCTTC	CASSPRGIEGYTF
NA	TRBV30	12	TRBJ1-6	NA	TGTGCCTGGACCCCCGGTCGTTCACCCCTCCACTTT	CAWTPGRSPLHF
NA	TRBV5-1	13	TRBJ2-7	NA	TGCGCCAGCAGCTTGAGTCTAGCCTACGAGCAGTACTTC	CASSLSLAYEQYF
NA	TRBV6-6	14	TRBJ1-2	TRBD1	TGTGCCAGCAGTAGGACAGGAACGTCGGGTGGCTACACCTTC	CASSRTGTSGGYTF
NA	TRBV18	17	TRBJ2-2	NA	TGTGCCAGCTCCCCCTATAAGGAGGGGGCCCGAGCCGGGGAGCTGTTTTTT	CASSPYKEGARAGELFF
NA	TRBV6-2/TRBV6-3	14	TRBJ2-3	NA	TGTGCCAGCAGTTACGCGGGAACTCCCGATACGCAGTATTTT	CASSYAGTPDTQYF
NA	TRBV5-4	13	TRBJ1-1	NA	TGTGCCAGCAGCCGCCCGGGAGGCACTGAAGCTTTCTTT	CASSRPGGTEAFF
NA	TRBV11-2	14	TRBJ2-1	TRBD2	TGTGCCAGCGTGGTGGGACTATATTCGAGTGAGCAGTTCTTC	CASVVGLYSSEQFF
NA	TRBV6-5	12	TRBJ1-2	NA	TGTGCCATCCGGACTTATAATACTGGCTACACCTTC	CAIRTYNTGYTF
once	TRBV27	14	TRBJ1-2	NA	TGTGCCAGCAGTCCCTCGGACCTAGGGGGAGGCTACACCTTC	CASSPSDLGGGYTF
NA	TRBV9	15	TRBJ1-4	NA	TGTGCCAGCAGCCCCAACGGTGCAACTAATGAAAAACTGTTTTTT	CASSPNGATNEKLFF
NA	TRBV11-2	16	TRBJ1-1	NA	TGTGCCAGCAGCTTCAGACACCGTTCGCTGAACACTGAAGCTTTCTTT	CASSFRHRSLNTEAFF
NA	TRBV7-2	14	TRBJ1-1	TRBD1	TGTGCCAGCAGCGAGGACAGGGTTTGGACTGAAGCTTTCTTT	CASSEDRVWTEAFF